The present TCR beta chain was sequenced within a study of blood T cell repertoires in COVID-19. Across the study: Some COVID-19 samples were acute and others convalescent; all came from the United States, Italy and Spain. Nucleic acid was either cDNA or gDNA, and it came from T cells, B-cell-depleted T cells, or PBMCs.

The CDR3 has 15 amino acids. Trimming took off 5 bases at V and 3 bases at J, with 14 bases between the two ends. Germline CDR1 is LGHNT and CDR2 is FRNRAP. Under the authors' procedure: How many nucleated cells were present was estimated from reference gene primer amplification. Sequenced by immunoSEQ multiplex PCR; TCRdb stores in-frame clones only, minus some. V and J calls and clone size are copied from that table; D and trimming were computed from the DNA. The sample carries fewer than 350,000 clones, approximately 85% recorded once. The chain combines TRBV12-5 with TRBJ1-5; no clear D. The sample taken for sequencing was peripheral blood. This clonotype was sampled from a man aged 18 to 30 with active or convalescent COVID-19. The CDR3 sequence is CASGPGYTSNQPQHF. DNA of the CDR3: TGTGCTAGTGGTCCCGGTTATACGTCCAATCAGCCCCAGCATTTT. Looking up the rest from reference TRBV12-5 and TRBJ1-5 gives the full variable domain: DARVTQTPRHKVTEMGQEVTMRCQPILGHNTVFWYRQTMMQGLELLAYFRNRAPLDDSGMPKDRFSAEMPDATLATLKIQPSEPRDSAVYFCASGPGYTSNQPQHFGDGTRLSIL.